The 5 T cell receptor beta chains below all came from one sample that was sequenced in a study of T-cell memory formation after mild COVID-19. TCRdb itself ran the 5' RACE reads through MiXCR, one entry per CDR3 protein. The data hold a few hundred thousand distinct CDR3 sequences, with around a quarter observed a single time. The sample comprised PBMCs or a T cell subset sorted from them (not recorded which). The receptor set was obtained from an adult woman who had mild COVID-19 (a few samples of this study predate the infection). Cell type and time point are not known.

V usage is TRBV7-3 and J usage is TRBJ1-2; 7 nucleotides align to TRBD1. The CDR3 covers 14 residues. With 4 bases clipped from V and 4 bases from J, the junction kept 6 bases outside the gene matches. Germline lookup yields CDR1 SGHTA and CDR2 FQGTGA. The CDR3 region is CASSSGQKAYGYTF. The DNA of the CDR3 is TGTGCCAGCAGCTCGGGACAGAAGGCCTATGGCTACACCTTC.

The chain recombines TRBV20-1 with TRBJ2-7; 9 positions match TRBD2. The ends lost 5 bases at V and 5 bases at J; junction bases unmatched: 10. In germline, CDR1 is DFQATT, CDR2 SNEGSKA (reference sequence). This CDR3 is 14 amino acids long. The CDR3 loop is CSAVPWRGGNEQYF. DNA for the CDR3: TGCAGTGCTGTCCCCTGGCGGGGGGGTAACGAGCAGTACTTC.

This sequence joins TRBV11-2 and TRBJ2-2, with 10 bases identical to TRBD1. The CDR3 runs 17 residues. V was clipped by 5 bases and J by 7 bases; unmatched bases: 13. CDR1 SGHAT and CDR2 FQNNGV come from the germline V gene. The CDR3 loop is CASSHFWGQGIGGELFF. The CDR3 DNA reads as TGTGCCAGCAGCCACTTCTGGGGACAGGGGATCGGCGGGGAGCTGTTTTTT.

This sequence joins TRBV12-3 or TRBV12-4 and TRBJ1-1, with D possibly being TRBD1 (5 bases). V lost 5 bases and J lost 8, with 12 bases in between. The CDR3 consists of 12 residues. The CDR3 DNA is TGTGCCAGCAGTCCCCCGGGGGGAGAAGCTTTCTTT. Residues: CASSPPGGEAFF.

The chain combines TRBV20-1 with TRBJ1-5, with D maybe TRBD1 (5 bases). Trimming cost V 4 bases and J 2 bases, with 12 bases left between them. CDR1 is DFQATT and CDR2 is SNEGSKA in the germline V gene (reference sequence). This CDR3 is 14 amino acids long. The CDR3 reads CSAKDNRGNQPQHF. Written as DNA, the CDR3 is TGCAGTGCTAAGGACAATCGGGGCAATCAGCCCCAGCATTTT.